This TCR beta chain was obtained from a study of T cell repertoires in cytomegalovirus infection. In this sample, this clonotype turned up many times. Its antigen remains unknown. Germline lookup yields CDR1 SGHTA and CDR2 FQGNSA. The CDR3 loop spans 15 amino acids. Trimming pared 6 bases from V and 2 bases from J, leaving 16 bases between. In TCRdb, the reads were re-called with MiXCR into one record per CDR3 protein. The sample has some 200,000 distinct CDR3 sequences; roughly 9% are singletons. Findings of the study overall: In two of eight donors, the top clonotype was HLA-C-restricted CMV-specific.

The receptor's source is a human donor in good health (CMV status not recorded). Some clones in this sample may be carry-over from other donors' samples. The specimen sequenced was PBMCs. V usage is TRBV7-2 and J usage is TRBJ2-5; possibly TRBD2 for D (7 bases). CDR3 sequence (DNA): TGTGCCAGCAGAACCTGGGGGCGGGGGCAAGAGACCCAGTACTTC. Translation gives CASRTWGRGQETQYF. Looking up the rest from reference TRBV7-2 and TRBJ2-5 gives the full variable domain: GAGVSQSPSNKVTEKGKDVELRCDPISGHTALYWYRQSLGQGLEFLIYFQGNSAPDKSGLPSDRFSAERTGGSVSTLTIQRTQQEDSAVYLCASRTWGRGQETQYFGPGTRLLVL.